Below, 23 T cell receptor beta chains from the same sample are listed, as sequenced in a study of OX40 agonist ivuxolimab in advanced cancers. Some clones are missing from TCRdb's copy, which holds only in-frame ones; the method was immunoSEQ multiplex PCR. Altogether about 17,000 clones are present, around 69% being singletons, with the ten largest covering roughly a quarter. The source material was CD4+ or CD8+ T cells sorted from blood, sampled in a trial of the OX40 agonist ivuxolimab. The receptors shown here come from an adult with an advanced solid tumor such as melanoma, head and neck, liver or kidney cancer.

The chain recombines TRBV11-2 with TRBJ2-1, with D possibly being TRBD2 (6 bases). V was cut by 6 bases and J by 12 bases, with 12 bases left in between. The CDR3 loop spans 11 amino acids. Germline-derived CDR1 and CDR2 are SGHAT and FQNNGV. CDR3 nucleotides: TGTGCCAGCAGTTTGACCGGGGGGCAGTTCTTC. As protein: CASSLTGGQFF.

This chain joins TRBV10-2 and TRBJ2-3; D gene unclear. Germline V gives CDR1 WSHSY, CDR2 SAAADI. The CDR3 spans 15 residues. Trimming pared 0 bases from V and 0 bases from J, leaving 7 bases between. Written as DNA, the CDR3 is TGCGCCAGCAGTGAGTCGCCTCGGAGCACAGATACGCAGTATTTT. Amino acid sequence: CASSESPRSTDTQYF.

This chain links TRBV27 with TRBJ2-1, with TRBD2 matching 9 bases. The CDR3 has 15 residues. Germline trimming cut 6 bases from V and 5 bases from J; bases unmatched to any gene: 8. Looked up from germline, CDR1 is MNHEY and CDR2 is SMNVEV (reference sequence). The CDR3, as DNA: TGTGCCAGCAGAATAGCGGGAGTAGGGGACAATGAGCAGTTCTTC. Its translation is CASRIAGVGDNEQFF.

V and J are TRBV5-1 and TRBJ2-1; D perhaps matches TRBD2 (6 bases). The CDR3 is 15 residues long. The germline V and J ends were trimmed by 6 bases and 4 bases, with 17 bases remaining between them. Germline loops: CDR1 SGHRS, CDR2 YFSETQ. The CDR3 protein is CASTMVPSEYNEQFF. The CDR3 coding sequence is TGCGCCAGCACTATGGTCCCTAGCGAGTACAATGAGCAGTTCTTC.

The chain employs TRBV7-3 and TRBJ2-5; TRBD2 aligns across 7 bases. The CDR3 covers 13 residues. Germline CDR1 and CDR2: SGHTA and FQGTGA. J was trimmed by 5 bases and V by 2 bases; bases with no gene match: 2. In nucleotides, the CDR3 is TGTGCCAGCAGCTTAGCGGGAGACGAGACCCAGTACTTC. It specifies CASSLAGDETQYF.

V gene TRBV19 combines with J gene TRBJ2-5; D perhaps matches TRBD2 (6 bases). V shed 3 bases and J shed 5 bases, with 16 bases lying between them. The CDR3 sequence is 15 residues long. Per the germline V gene, CDR1 is LNHDA and CDR2 is SQIVND (reference sequence). The CDR3 region is CASSMAGSPSETQYF. CDR3 nucleotide sequence: TGTGCCAGTAGTATGGCGGGGTCACCTTCGGAGACCCAGTACTTC.

In its sample, this clone was seen once. The J gene is TRBJ2-3, the V gene TRBV9; D unclear. Germline-derived CDR1 and CDR2 are SGDLS and YYNGEE. V was clipped by 0 bases and J by 7 bases, with 12 bases between them. The CDR3 contains 14 residues. The CDR3 coding sequence is TGTGCCAGCAGCGTAGGGGCAGATCCTAATACGCAGTATTTT. Protein: CASSVGADPNTQYF.

The J gene is TRBJ2-7, the V gene TRBV28; 7 bases fit TRBD1. This CDR3 comprises 14 residues. V trimming: 3 bases; J trimming: 3 bases; junction bases outside the gene matches: 5. Per the germline V gene, CDR1 is MDHEN and CDR2 is SYDVKM. The CDR3 nucleotides read TGTGCCAGCAGTTTGCCCGGGACAGACTACGAGCAGTACTTC. Its protein product is CASSLPGTDYEQYF.

Concerning this clone itself: The junction departs from germline at one end; a sequencing error may be responsible. The chain joins TRBV7-3 to TRBJ2-3; D is uncertain. Germline CDR1 is SGHTA and CDR2 is FQGTGA. The CDR3 is 15 amino acids. The CDR3 loop reads CASSLTSGPGDTQYF. DNA of the CDR3: TGTGCCAGCAGCCTAACTTCGGGCCCCGGGGATACGCAGTATTTT.

The genes are TRBV7-8 and TRBJ2-1; D not resolved. The CDR3 length is 13 residues. Deletions cut 2 bases from V and 1 base from J, with 3 bases between. The germline gives CDR1 SGHVS, CDR2 FQNEAQ. The CDR3 protein is CASSLNSYNEQFF. The CDR3 DNA reads TGTGCCAGCAGCTTAAATTCCTACAATGAGCAGTTCTTC.

The chain employs TRBV7-9 and TRBJ1-2; tentatively, D is TRBD1 (6 bases). Trimming removed 6 bases at V and 4 bases at J, with 18 bases between. Germline CDR1 and CDR2: SEHNR and FQNEAQ (reference sequence). This CDR3 spans 15 amino acids. The CDR3 loop is CASRENRVKVYGYTF. The CDR3 DNA reads as TGTGCCAGCAGGGAAAACAGGGTAAAGGTCTATGGCTACACCTTC.

The chain recombines TRBV30 with TRBJ2-1, with D perhaps matching TRBD1 (6 bases). V lost 8 bases to trimming and J lost 10 bases, with 9 bases between them. The CDR3 totals 9 residues. Germline V gene lookup returns CDR1 GTSNPN and CDR2 SVGIG (reference sequence). CDR3 coding DNA: TGTGCCCAAGGGACAGAGCAGTTCTTC. The encoded protein is CAQGTEQFF. Full variable domain (remainder filled in from reference TRBV30 and TRBJ2-1): SQTIHQWPATLVQPVGSPLSLECTVEGTSNPNLYWYRQAAGRGLQLLFYSVGIGQISSEVPQNLSASRPQDRQFILSSKKLLLSDSGFYLCAQGTEQFFGPGTRLTVL.

The chain is built from TRBV10-1 and TRBJ2-1, with D uncertain. The germline V and J ends were trimmed by 10 bases and 0 bases, with 16 bases remaining between them. This CDR3 region has 15 residues. Germline CDR1 is WNHNN and CDR2 is SYGVQD (reference sequence). The CDR3 bases are TGCGCCACCAAAGACCGCGAGAGCTCCTACAATGAGCAGTTCTTC. Amino acid sequence: CATKDRESSYNEQFF.

The chain links TRBV9 to TRBJ2-7, with TRBD2 matching over 8 bases. Trimming cost V 4 bases and J 0 bases; bases outside gene matches: 6. The CDR3 is 15 amino acids. Germline assignment: CDR1 SGDLS and CDR2 YYNGEE. The CDR3: CASSQSSGSSYEQYF. In DNA, the CDR3 is TGTGCCAGCAGCCAATCTAGCGGGTCCTCCTACGAGCAGTACTTC.

V gene TRBV5-8 combines with J gene TRBJ2-7; no definite D call. Germline-derived CDR1 and CDR2 are SGHTS and YDEGEE. The CDR3 is 18 residues long. V was shortened by 0 bases and J by 4 bases, with 23 bases between the two germline ends. As DNA, the CDR3 is TGTGCCAGCAGCTTGGGAGAGGAAGACCGTAGTGGGCTGTACGAGCAGTACTTC. Its translation is CASSLGEEDRSGLYEQYF.

This clone was recorded once. At one boundary the junction diverges from the germline segment, which might be a read error. The sample carries other DNA sequences with the same CDR3. The chain links TRBV2 to TRBJ1-3; D gene ambiguous. The CDR3 is 11 amino acids. Looked up from germline, CDR1 is SNHLY and CDR2 is FYNNEI. The CDR3 loop reads CASFLVNTIYF. The CDR3 nucleotides read TGCGCCAGCTTTTTGGTAAACACCATATATTTT.

This clone was counted a few times. This rearrangement joins TRBV19 to TRBJ1-5; D is unclear. Between the trimmed V and J ends, which lost 3 bases and 7 bases, there was a span of 7 bases. In germline, CDR1 is LNHDA, CDR2 SQIVND (reference sequence). There are 12 residues in the CDR3. The CDR3 reads CASSILGQPQHF. CDR3 coding DNA: TGTGCCAGTAGTATTCTCGGCCAGCCCCAGCATTTT.

This chain uses TRBV11-1 with TRBJ2-3, with 11 bases that match TRBD2. The CDR3 has 16 residues. Trimming at V came to 3 bases and at J to 0 bases, leaving 2 bases not matched to a gene. Germline V gene data show CDR1 as SGHAT and CDR2 as FQDESV (reference sequence). CDR3 sequence reads: CASSFRTSGSTDTQYF. The CDR3 DNA is TGTGCCAGCAGCTTTCGGACTAGCGGGAGCACAGATACGCAGTATTTT. Full variable domain (missing parts from reference TRBV11-1 and TRBJ2-3): EAEVAQSPRYKITEKSQAVAFWCDPISGHATLYWYRQILGQGPELLVQFQDESVVDDSQLPKDRFSAERLKGVDSTLKIQPAELGDSAMYLCASSFRTSGSTDTQYFGPGTRLTVL.

V usage is TRBV4-1 and J usage is TRBJ2-1; TRBD2 matches at 7 bases. Per germline, CDR1 MGHRA and CDR2 YSYEKL. The J segment lost 1 base and the V segment lost 3 bases, leaving 6 bases of the junction unmatched. The CDR3 has 16 amino acids. The CDR3 bases are TGCGCCAGCAGCCAGGAGAGACTAGCTTCCTACAATGAGCAGTTCTTC. It is translated as CASSQERLASYNEQFF.

The rearrangement links TRBV27 to TRBJ1-2; D possibly corresponds to TRBD1 (5 bases). The CDR3 runs to 19 residues. CDR1 and CDR2 from the germline V gene are MNHEY and SMNVEV (reference sequence). With 5 bases removed from V and 3 bases from J, the gap between germline ends came to 28 bases. CDR3 DNA sequence: TGTGCCAGCAGTCCTCAGGGAATCGAGGACGCCGGGATAGACTATGGCTACACCTTC. Translating gives CASSPQGIEDAGIDYGYTF.

The chain couples TRBV28 to TRBJ2-7; 7 bases match TRBD2. The junction had 4 bases not matched to a gene; V was cut back by 2 bases and J by 0 bases. This CDR3 has 15 amino acids. CDR1 and CDR2 (germline): MDHEN, SYDVKM. The chain's CDR3 is CASSLTRGSSYEQYF. In nucleotides, the CDR3 is TGTGCCAGCAGTTTAACGCGGGGGAGCTCCTACGAGCAGTACTTC.

This chain joins TRBV4-3 and TRBJ2-1, with D perhaps assigned TRBD1 or TRBD2 (7 bases each). CDR1 and CDR2 (germline): LGHNA, YSLEER. This CDR3 region has 18 residues. V was shortened by 0 bases and J by 2 bases, with 17 bases between the two germline ends. In DNA form, the CDR3 reads TGCGCCAGCAGCCAAGATTCGGCAGGGGGGGTAACCTACAATGAGCAGTTCTTC. It is translated as CASSQDSAGGVTYNEQFF.

This rearrangement joins TRBV7-3 to TRBJ2-3; 11 positions agree with TRBD2. V lost 5 bases to trimming and J lost 2 bases; unmatched junction nucleotides: 3. This CDR3 comprises 15 residues. In germline, CDR1 is SGHTA, CDR2 FQGTGA. CDR3 sequence: CASSRLAGLTDTQYF. The CDR3, as DNA: TGTGCCAGCAGCCGACTAGCGGGACTCACAGATACGCAGTATTTT.